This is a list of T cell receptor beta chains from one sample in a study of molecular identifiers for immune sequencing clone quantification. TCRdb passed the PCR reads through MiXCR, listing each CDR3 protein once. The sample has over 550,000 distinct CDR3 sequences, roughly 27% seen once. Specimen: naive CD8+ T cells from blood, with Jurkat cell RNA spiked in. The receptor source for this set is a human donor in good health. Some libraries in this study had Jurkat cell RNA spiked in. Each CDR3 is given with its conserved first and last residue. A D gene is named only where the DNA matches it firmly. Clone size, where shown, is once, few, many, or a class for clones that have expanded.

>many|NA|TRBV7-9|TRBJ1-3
TGTGCCAGCAGCTATTTAGGGGTTGTTGGCCCTAGCTCTGGAAACACCATATATTTT
CASSYLGVVGPSSGNTIYF
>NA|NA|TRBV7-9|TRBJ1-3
TGTGCCAGCAGCGACCGGGACAACTCTGGAAACACCATATATTTT
CASSDRDNSGNTIYF
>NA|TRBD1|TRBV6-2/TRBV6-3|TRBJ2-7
TGTGCCAGCAGTTACGGGGAAGCCGGGACAGGGCACTACGAGCAGTACTTC
CASSYGEAGTGHYEQYF
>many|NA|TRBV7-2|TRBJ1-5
TGTGCCAGCAGCTCAGGATCGAGAGGGGGGAACGGCAATCAGCCCCAGCATTTT
CASSSGSRGGNGNQPQHF
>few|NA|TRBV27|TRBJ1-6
TGTGCCAGCAGTTGGGCAGGGGAATATAATTCACCCCTCCACTTT
CASSWAGEYNSPLHF
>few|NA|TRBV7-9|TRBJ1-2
TGTGCCAGCAGCAGCACGGACAGCCAGAATAACTATGGCTACACCTTC
CASSSTDSQNNYGYTF
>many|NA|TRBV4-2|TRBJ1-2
TGTGCCAGCAGCCAAGTCAGGGCTAACTATGGCTACACCTTC
CASSQVRANYGYTF
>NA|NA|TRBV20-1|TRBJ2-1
TGCAGTGCTAGAGATGAACCCTACAATGAGCAGTTCTTC
CSARDEPYNEQFF
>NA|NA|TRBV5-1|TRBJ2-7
TGCGCCAGCAGCTTGGGACAGCAAGATTGCGAAGAGGGGTACTTC
CASSLGQQDCEEGYF
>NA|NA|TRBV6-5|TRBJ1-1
TGTGCCAGCACATTACACCCGAACACTGAAGCTTTCTTT
CASTLHPNTEAFF
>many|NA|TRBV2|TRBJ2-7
TGTGCCAGCACCCTGGACGGAGGAGGGTCCTACGAGCAGTACTTC
CASTLDGGGSYEQYF
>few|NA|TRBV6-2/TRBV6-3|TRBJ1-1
TGTGCCAGCAGTTACGGGGGACCTGGTGAAGCTTTCTTT
CASSYGGPGEAFF
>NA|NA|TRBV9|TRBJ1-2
TGTGCCAGCAGCGTAGCTTCGGCAGGGGCTCGAGACTACACCTTC
CASSVASAGARDYTF
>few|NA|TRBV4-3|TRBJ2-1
TGCGCCAGCAGCCCCTCCGGAGGGACGGGATACAATGAGCAGTTCTTC
CASSPSGGTGYNEQFF
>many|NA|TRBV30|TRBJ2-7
TGTGCCTGGAGTGTACTCCCTGGGGCCTACGAGCAGTACTTC
CAWSVLPGAYEQYF
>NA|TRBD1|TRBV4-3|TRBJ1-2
TGCGCCAGCAGCCAAGACACCGGGACAGGGGCCTCATTTGGCTACACCTTC
CASSQDTGTGASFGYTF
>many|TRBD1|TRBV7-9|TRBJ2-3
TGTGCCAGCAGCTTAACAGGGGGCGGATCAGATACGCAGTATTTT
CASSLTGGGSDTQYF
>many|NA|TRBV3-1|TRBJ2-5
TGTGCCAGCAGGGGCACGGTCAAGGGGGAAGTGACCCAGTACTTC
CASRGTVKGEVTQYF
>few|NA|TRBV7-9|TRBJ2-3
TGTGCCAGCAGCTTAGCTTGGGAGTACGGCGATACGCAGTATTTT
CASSLAWEYGDTQYF
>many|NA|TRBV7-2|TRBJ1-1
TGTGCCAGCAGCTCTGGAGGTCTGAAGAACACTGAAGCTTTCTTT
CASSSGGLKNTEAFF
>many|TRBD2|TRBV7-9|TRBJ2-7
TGTGCCAGCACCGCCTCTGGAGCGGGAGTTGACGAGCAGTACTTC
CASTASGAGVDEQYF
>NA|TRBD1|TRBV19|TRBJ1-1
TGTGCCAGTCAGGGGGCGGTTGAAGCCTTCTTT
CASQGAVEAFF